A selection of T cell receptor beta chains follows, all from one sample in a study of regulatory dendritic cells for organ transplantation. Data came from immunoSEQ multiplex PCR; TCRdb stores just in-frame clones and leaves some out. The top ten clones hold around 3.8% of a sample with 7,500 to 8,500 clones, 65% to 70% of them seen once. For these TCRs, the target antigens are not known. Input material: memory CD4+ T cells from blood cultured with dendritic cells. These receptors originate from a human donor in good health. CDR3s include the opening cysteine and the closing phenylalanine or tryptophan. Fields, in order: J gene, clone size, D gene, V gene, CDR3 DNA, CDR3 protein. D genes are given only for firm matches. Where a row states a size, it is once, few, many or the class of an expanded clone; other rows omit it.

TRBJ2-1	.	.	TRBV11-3	TGTGCCTCAGGGCGAGATGAGCAGTTCTTC	CASGRDEQFF
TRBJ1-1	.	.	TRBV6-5	TGTGCCAGCTACCGAGGGGGAGTGAACACTGAAGCTTTCTTT	CASYRGGVNTEAFF
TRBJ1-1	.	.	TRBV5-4	TGTGCCAGCAGCTTGGCACGGGGAGGGGCCGGAGGAACTGAAGCTTTCTTT	CASSLARGGAGGTEAFF
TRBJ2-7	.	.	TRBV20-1	TGCAGTGCCGGGTCTACCTACGAGCAGTACTTC	CSAGSTYEQYF
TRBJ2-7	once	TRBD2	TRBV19	TGTGCCAGTAGTTCGAGGACTAGCGGGGCCTCCGAGCAGTACTTC	CASSSRTSGASEQYF
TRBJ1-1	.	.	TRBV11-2	TGTGCCAGCAGGGCACAGGGAAGGGCCGCTGAAGCTTTCTTT	CASRAQGRAAEAFF
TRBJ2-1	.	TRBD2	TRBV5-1	TGCGCCAGCAGCTTCCCAGCGGGGGGGCCTCCGAATGAGCAGTTCTTC	CASSFPAGGPPNEQFF
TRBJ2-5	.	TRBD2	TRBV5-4	TGTGCCAGCAGCTTGGGACTAGCGGGGGAGACCCAGTACTTC	CASSLGLAGETQYF
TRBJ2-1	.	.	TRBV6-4	TGTGCCAGCAGTGAGAGTACTACTCCGGGGAATGAGCAGTTCTTC	CASSESTTPGNEQFF
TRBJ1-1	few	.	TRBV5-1	TGCGCCAGCAGCTTGGGCGGGGCCGGCACTGAAGCTTTCTTT	CASSLGGAGTEAFF
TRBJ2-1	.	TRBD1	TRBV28	TGTGCCAGCAGTCCCGGGACAGGGTACAATGAGCAGTTCTTC	CASSPGTGYNEQFF
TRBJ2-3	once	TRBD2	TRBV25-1	TGTGCCAGCAGTAGGACTAGCGGTCCAGATACGCAGTATTTT	CASSRTSGPDTQYF
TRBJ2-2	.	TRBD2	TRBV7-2	TGTGCCAGCAGCTCCTCGGGAGGAGCCGGGGAGCTGTTTTTT	CASSSSGGAGELFF
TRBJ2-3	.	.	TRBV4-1	TGCGCCAGCAGCCATGAGGACTGGGCGAAGGGCAATACGCAGTATTTT	CASSHEDWAKGNTQYF
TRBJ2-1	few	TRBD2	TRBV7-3	TGTGCCAGCAGCTTATCCGCGGGGGGGGTCAATGAGCAGTTCTTC	CASSLSAGGVNEQFF
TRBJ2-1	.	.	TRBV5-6	TGTGCCAGCAGCCACACAAGCGCGAGCTCCTACAATGAGCAGTTCTTC	CASSHTSASSYNEQFF
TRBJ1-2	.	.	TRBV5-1	TGCGCCAGCAGCTCGGGATCCGGGACATCTAACTATGGCTACACCTTC	CASSSGSGTSNYGYTF
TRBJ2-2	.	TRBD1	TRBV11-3	TGTGCCAGCAGCCCGGGACAGGGAAACACCGGGGAGCTGTTTTTT	CASSPGQGNTGELFF
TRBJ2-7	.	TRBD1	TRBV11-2	TGTGCCAGCAGCCGGGACAGGGGAGACGAGCAGTACTTC	CASSRDRGDEQYF
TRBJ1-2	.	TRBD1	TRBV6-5	TGTGCCAGCAGTTACTCGAAACAGGGGGCGAGCGGCTACACCTTC	CASSYSKQGASGYTF
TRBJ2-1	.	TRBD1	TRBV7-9	TGTGCCAGCAGCCCATTAGGACAGGGGGCCGATGAGCAGTTCTTC	CASSPLGQGADEQFF
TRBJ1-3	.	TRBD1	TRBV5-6	TGTGCCAGCAGCCAGGACAGGCCTAGAGGAAACACCATATATTTT	CASSQDRPRGNTIYF
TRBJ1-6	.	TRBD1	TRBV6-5	TGTGCCAGCCGGACAGGGGGCGTTTCACCCCTCCACTTT	CASRTGGVSPLHF
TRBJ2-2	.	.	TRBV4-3	TGCGCCAGCAGCCAAGAACCAACAGGGTGGTCGGGGGAGCTGTTTTTT	CASSQEPTGWSGELFF
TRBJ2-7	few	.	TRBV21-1	TGTGCCAGCAGAGGGACACTCTCCTACGAGCAGTACTTC	CASRGTLSYEQYF
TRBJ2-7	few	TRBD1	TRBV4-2	TGTGCCAGCAGCCAAGAGGTCGGACAGGGGGCGGGGGAGCAGTACTTC	CASSQEVGQGAGEQYF
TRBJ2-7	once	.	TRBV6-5	TGTGCCAGCAGTTACGCCATTTCGGGACACTCCTACGAGCAGTACTTC	CASSYAISGHSYEQYF
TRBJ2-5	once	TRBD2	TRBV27	TGTGCCAGCAGGACTAGCGGGGGGGCCTCGGAGACCCAGTACTTC	CASRTSGGASETQYF
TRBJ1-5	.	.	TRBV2	TGTGCCAGCAGGCTATTGACAGATAGCAATCAGCCCCAGCATTTT	CASRLLTDSNQPQHF
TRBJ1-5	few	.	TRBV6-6	TGTGCCAGCACCCTATTTTCTGGACACAAGAATCAGCCCCAGCATTTT	CASTLFSGHKNQPQHF
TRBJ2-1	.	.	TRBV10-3	TGTGCCATCAGTGCTAAGGGGGATCCCTACAATGAGCAGTTCTTC	CAISAKGDPYNEQFF
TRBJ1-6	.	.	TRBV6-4	TGTGCCAGCAGTGACACAGGGAGTTCACCCCTCCACTTT	CASSDTGSSPLHF
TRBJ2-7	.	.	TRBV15	TGTGCCACCAGCAGAGGGTGGCGAGGAGCGTCCTACGAGCAGTACTTC	CATSRGWRGASYEQYF
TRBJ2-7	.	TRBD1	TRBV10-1	TGCGCCACAAGGAATTCACAGGGGGTCACCTACGAGCAGTACTTC	CATRNSQGVTYEQYF
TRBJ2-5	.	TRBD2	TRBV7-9	TGTGCCAGCAGCTTATATCTAGCGGGGGGCCAAGAGACCCAGTACTTC	CASSLYLAGGQETQYF
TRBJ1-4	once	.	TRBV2	TGTGCCAGCAGTGCCGGGTTAGAGGTTGGTAACGAAAAACTGTTTTTT	CASSAGLEVGNEKLFF
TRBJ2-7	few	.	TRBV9	TGTGCCAGCAGCATCGGACTTGCCTCGAGCGAGCAGTACTTC	CASSIGLASSEQYF
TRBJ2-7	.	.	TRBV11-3	TGTGCCAGCATCGAACCCCAAACTCACTACGAGCAGTACTTC	CASIEPQTHYEQYF
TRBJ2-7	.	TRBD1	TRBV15	TGTGCCACCAGCAGGGCGACAGGGCTCTACGAGCAGTACTTC	CATSRATGLYEQYF
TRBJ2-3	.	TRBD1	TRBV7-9	TGTGCCAGCAGCGCCGGACAGGGGCGGGCAGATACGCAGTATTTT	CASSAGQGRADTQYF
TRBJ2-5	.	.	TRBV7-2	TGTGCCAGCAGCTTATCCTGGACAGTCTGGGAGACCCAGTACTTC	CASSLSWTVWETQYF
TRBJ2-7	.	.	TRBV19	TGTGCCAGTAGTATAGATGGGCAGTCCTCGGGGGAGCAGTACTTC	CASSIDGQSSGEQYF
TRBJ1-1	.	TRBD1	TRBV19	TGTGCCAGTAGTCGGGACAGGTTCATGAACACTGAAGCTTTCTTT	CASSRDRFMNTEAFF
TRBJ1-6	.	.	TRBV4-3	TGCGCCAGCGGATGGGAGGGGGATAATTCACCCCTCCACTTT	CASGWEGDNSPLHF
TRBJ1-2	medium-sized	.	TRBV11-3	TGTGCCAGCAGCTTAGCGTCCGTTCCCAGCTATGGCTACACCTTC	CASSLASVPSYGYTF
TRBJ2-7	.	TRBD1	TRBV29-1	TGCAGCGTTGATGTCCCCACAGGGGTGAGCTCCTACGAGCAGTACTTC	CSVDVPTGVSSYEQYF
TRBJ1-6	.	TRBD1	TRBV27	TGTGCCAGCAGTTCCGACAGGGCCCCGATCCCCTCACCCCTCCACTTT	CASSSDRAPIPSPLHF
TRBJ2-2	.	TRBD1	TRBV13	TGTGCCAGCAGCCTCGGACAGGGGAACACCGGGGAGCTGTTTTTT	CASSLGQGNTGELFF
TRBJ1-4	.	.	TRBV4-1	TGCGCCAGCAGCCAGGCCCGGGATTCAACTAATGAAAAACTGTTTTTT	CASSQARDSTNEKLFF
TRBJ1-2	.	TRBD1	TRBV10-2	TGCGCCAGCAGGGGGCAGGGGGAACGTGGCTACACCTTC	CASRGQGERGYTF
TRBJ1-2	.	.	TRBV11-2	TGTGCCAGCAGCCCAGCGGGCAGCAGGACGGATGGCTACACCTTC	CASSPAGSRTDGYTF
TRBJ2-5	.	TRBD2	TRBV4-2	TGTGCCAGCAGCCAAGGGCGGGGGGGCAGGCAAGAGACCCAGTACTTC	CASSQGRGGRQETQYF
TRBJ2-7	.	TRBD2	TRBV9	TGTGCCAGCAGCGTAGGTCGGCTAGCGGGGAACGAGCAGTACTTC	CASSVGRLAGNEQYF
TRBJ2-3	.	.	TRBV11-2	TGTGCCAGCAGCCCACGAGCCCGGGGGACCACAGATACGCAGTATTTT	CASSPRARGTTDTQYF
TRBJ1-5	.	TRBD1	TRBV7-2	TGTGCCAGCAGCTTGGGGGACAGGACTTTGTCGGCCCAGCATTTT	CASSLGDRTLSAQHF